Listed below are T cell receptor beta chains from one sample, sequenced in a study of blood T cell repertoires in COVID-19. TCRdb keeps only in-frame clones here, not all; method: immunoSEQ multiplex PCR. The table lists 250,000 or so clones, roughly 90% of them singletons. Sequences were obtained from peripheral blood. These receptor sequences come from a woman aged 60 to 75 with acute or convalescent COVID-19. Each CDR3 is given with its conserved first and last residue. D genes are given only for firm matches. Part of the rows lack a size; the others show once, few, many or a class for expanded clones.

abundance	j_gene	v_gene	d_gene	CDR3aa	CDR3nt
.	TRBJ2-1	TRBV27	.	CASSTAAGISYNEQFF	TGTGCCAGCAGTACTGCAGCGGGTATCTCCTACAATGAGCAGTTCTTC
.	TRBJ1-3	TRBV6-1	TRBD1	CASSERQGGTGNTIYF	TGTGCCAGCAGTGAACGACAGGGGGGTACAGGAAACACCATATATTTT
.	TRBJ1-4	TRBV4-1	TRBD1	CASSHGQGPRGTNEKLFF	TGCGCCAGCAGCCATGGACAGGGCCCACGGGGAACTAATGAAAAACTGTTTTTT
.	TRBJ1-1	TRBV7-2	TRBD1	CASSLARQGSAFF	TGTGCCAGCAGCTTAGCGCGACAGGGCTCGGCTTTCTTT
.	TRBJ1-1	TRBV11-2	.	CASSLDNRPNTEAFF	TGTGCCAGCAGCTTAGATAACAGACCAAACACTGAAGCTTTCTTT
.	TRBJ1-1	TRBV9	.	CASSSGVQTEAFF	TGTGCCAGCAGCTCGGGGGTACAGACTGAAGCTTTCTTT
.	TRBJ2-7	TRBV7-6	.	CASSLGAGTPPYEQYF	TGTGCCAGCAGCTTAGGAGCGGGGACACCTCCCTACGAGCAGTACTTC
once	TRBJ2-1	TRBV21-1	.	CASSLTGTGNEQFF	TGTGCCAGCAGCTTGACCGGGACAGGGAACGAGCAGTTCTTC
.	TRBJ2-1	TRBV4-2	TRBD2	CASSQDVAGGVTYNEQFF	TGTGCCAGCAGCCAAGATGTAGCGGGGGGAGTGACCTACAATGAGCAGTTCTTC
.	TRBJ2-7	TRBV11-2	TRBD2	CASSLDSGLAGMNTYEQYF	TGTGCCAGCAGCTTAGACTCGGGACTAGCGGGAATGAATACCTACGAGCAGTACTTC
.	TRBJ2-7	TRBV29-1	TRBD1	CSVGGTGINEQYF	TGCAGCGTTGGGGGGACAGGGATCAACGAGCAGTACTTC
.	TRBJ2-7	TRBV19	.	CASRMNHEDSYEQYF	TGTGCCAGTAGAATGAATCACGAGGACTCCTACGAGCAGTACTTC
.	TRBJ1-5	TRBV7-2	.	CASRSQGYSNQPQHF	TGTGCCAGCAGATCACAGGGCTATAGCAATCAGCCCCAGCATTTT
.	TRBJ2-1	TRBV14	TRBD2	CASSQERLAGGNEQFF	TGTGCCAGCAGCCAAGAAAGGCTAGCGGGAGGCAATGAGCAGTTCTTC
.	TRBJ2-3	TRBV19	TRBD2	CASSPRTSGAITDTQYF	TGTGCCAGTAGTCCACGGACTAGCGGGGCGATCACAGATACGCAGTATTTT
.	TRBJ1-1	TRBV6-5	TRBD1	CASSYSNRGKTEAFF	TGTGCCAGCAGTTACTCGAACAGGGGAAAGACTGAAGCTTTCTTT
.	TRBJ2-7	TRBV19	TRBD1	CASRGTGGPYEQYF	TGTGCCAGCCGCGGTACAGGGGGCCCCTACGAGCAGTACTTC
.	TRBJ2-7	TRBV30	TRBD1	CAWGRTGFSYEQYF	TGTGCCTGGGGCCGGACAGGGTTCTCCTACGAGCAGTACTTC
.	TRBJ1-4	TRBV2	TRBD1	CASSAPVPTGGGEKLFF	TGTGCCAGCAGTGCCCCAGTACCGACAGGGGGTGGTGAAAAACTGTTTTTT
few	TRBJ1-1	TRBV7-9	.	CASSLSQNTEAFF	TGTGCCAGCAGCTTAAGCCAGAACACTGAAGCTTTCTTT
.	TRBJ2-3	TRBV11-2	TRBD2	CASSPGLAGVTDTQYF	TGTGCCAGCAGCCCGGGACTAGCGGGAGTGACAGATACGCAGTATTTT
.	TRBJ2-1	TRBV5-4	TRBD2	CASSSPGLAGTSYNEQFF	TGTGCCAGCAGTTCACCGGGACTAGCGGGAACTTCCTACAATGAGCAGTTCTTC
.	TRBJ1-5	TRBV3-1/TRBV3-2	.	CASSQDLSNQPQHF	TGTGCCAGCAGCCAAGATCTTAGCAATCAGCCCCAGCATTTT
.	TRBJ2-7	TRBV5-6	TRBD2	CASSITSGRAGEQYF	TGTGCCAGCAGCATTACTAGCGGGAGGGCCGGCGAGCAGTACTTC
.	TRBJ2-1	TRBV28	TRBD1	CASTPGTGYNEQFF	TGTGCCAGCACCCCGGGGACAGGGTACAATGAGCAGTTCTTC
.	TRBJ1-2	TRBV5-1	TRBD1	CASSFRQGGVGYGYTF	TGCGCCAGCAGCTTTCGACAGGGGGGAGTAGGGTATGGCTACACCTTC
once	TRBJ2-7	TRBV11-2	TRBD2	CASRGRERLEQYF	TGTGCCAGCAGGGGGCGGGAGAGGCTCGAGCAGTACTTC
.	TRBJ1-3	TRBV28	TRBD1	CASSLTGVNGNTIYF	TGTGCCAGCAGTTTGACAGGGGTCAATGGAAACACCATATATTTT
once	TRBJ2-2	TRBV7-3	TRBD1	CASSLTTGGNTGELFF	TGTGCCAGCAGCTTAACAACAGGGGGGAACACCGGGGAGCTGTTTTTT
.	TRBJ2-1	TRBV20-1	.	CSAQTGYEQFF	TGCAGTGCTCAGACAGGCTATGAGCAGTTCTTC
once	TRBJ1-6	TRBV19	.	CASSIDDRTYNSPLHF	TGTGCCAGTAGTATAGATGACAGAACTTATAATTCACCCCTCCACTTT
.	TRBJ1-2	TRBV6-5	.	CASSSDRPYNYGYTF	TGTGCCAGCAGCTCGGACAGACCATATAACTATGGCTACACCTTC
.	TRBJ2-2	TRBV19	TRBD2	CASTMGAAGGRTGELFF	TGTGCCAGTACCATGGGGGCAGCGGGAGGGAGGACCGGGGAGCTGTTTTTT
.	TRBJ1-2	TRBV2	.	CASSDFDSYGYTF	TGTGCCAGCAGTGATTTTGACAGCTATGGCTACACCTTC
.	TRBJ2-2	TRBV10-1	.	CASSAEEDGELFF	TGCGCCAGCAGTGCCGAGGAGGACGGGGAGCTGTTTTTT
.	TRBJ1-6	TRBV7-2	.	CASSLVVGKGALLHF	TGTGCCAGCAGCTTAGTGGTTGGGAAAGGGGCCCTCCTCCACTTT
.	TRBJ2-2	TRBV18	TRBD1	CASSGQGIVAGELFF	TGTGCCAGCTCAGGACAGGGTATTGTCGCCGGGGAGCTGTTTTTT
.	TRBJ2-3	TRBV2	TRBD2	CASSVGLAGGGDTQYF	TGTGCCAGCAGCGTTGGACTAGCGGGGGGTGGGGATACGCAGTATTTT
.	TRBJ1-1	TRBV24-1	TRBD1	CATRTGQGAGEAFF	TGTGCCACCAGGACTGGACAGGGGGCCGGTGAAGCTTTCTTT
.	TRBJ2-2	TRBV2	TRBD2	CASSSVGGTGELFF	TGTGCCAGCAGTTCGGTCGGGGGGACCGGGGAGCTGTTTTTT
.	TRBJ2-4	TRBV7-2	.	CASSSPSAAKNIQYF	TGTGCCAGCAGCTCCCCTAGTGCGGCCAAAAACATTCAGTACTTC